This T cell receptor (beta chain) stems from a study of blood T cell repertoires in COVID-19. Study at large: The samples span acute and convalescent COVID-19 from the United States, Italy and Spain. Nucleic acid was either cDNA or gDNA, and it came from T cells, B-cell-depleted T cells, or PBMCs.

The J segment lost 2 bases and the V segment lost 0 bases, leaving 2 bases of the junction unmatched. Germline V CDR1 and CDR2: SGHRS, YFSETQ. There are 15 residues in the CDR3. Authors' data handling: Amplifying reference gene primers gave estimates of nucleated cell counts. Profiled with immunoSEQ multiplex PCR; TCRdb holds only in-frame clones, not every one. V, J and clone size were drawn from that table, and D and trimming were deduced from the DNA. This sample has 200,000 to 300,000 clones, with 80% to 90% found just once. This TCR came from a man aged 40-55 years who had recovered from COVID-19. V is TRBV5-1 and J is TRBJ2-5, with TRBD1 matching 9 bases. The specimen was peripheral blood. CDR3 sequence: CASSLGDREQETQYF. The CDR3, as DNA: TGCGCCAGCAGCTTGGGGGACAGGGAACAAGAGACCCAGTACTTC.